This section outlines one T cell receptor (beta chain) sequence together with its context. The antigen it binds to is not known. Per-base quality was not reported, and no clone a single base away is much larger than it. Library method: the immunoSEQ multiplex PCR assay. Here the immuneACCESS table is served through TCRdb, limited to in-frame sequences with V and J called. Missing clones are a known gap in these copies; in checked studies unresolved V genes cover under half, and the rest lacks a known reason. The sample contains fewer than 55,000 clones, roughly 89% of them found a single time. Clones ranked in the top ten supply roughly 12% of the sample. From a lookup of the germline V gene, CDR1 and CDR2 are SQVTM and ANQGSEA. Trimming removed 5 bases from V and 9 bases from J, leaving 8 bases between the germline ends. The CDR3, from cysteine to phenylalanine, totals 10 residues. Just the 30-base CDR3 DNA is kept, in frame starting at base 1.

The data stem from a study of CD4+ T cells in melanoma (dated by TCRdb to the early 2020s). In the study overall: Neoantigen-specific CD4+ T cells in human melanoma were what the study investigated. On the study overall, not on this receptor specifically: Neoantigen-specific CD4+ T cells were reported to be correlated with the function of CD8+ T cells, macrophages and B cells. Diverse differentiation states were reported to be shown by neoantigen-specific CD4+ T cells in melanoma.

Donors were patients with melanoma. This sequence uses TRBV29-1 and TRBJ2-1; the D gene cannot be named for sure. The clonotype originates from a human donor with melanoma. The material sequenced was peripheral blood. The nucleotides read TGCAGCGTTCTGTTAAGTGAGCAGTTCTTC. This codes for CSVLLSEQFF.